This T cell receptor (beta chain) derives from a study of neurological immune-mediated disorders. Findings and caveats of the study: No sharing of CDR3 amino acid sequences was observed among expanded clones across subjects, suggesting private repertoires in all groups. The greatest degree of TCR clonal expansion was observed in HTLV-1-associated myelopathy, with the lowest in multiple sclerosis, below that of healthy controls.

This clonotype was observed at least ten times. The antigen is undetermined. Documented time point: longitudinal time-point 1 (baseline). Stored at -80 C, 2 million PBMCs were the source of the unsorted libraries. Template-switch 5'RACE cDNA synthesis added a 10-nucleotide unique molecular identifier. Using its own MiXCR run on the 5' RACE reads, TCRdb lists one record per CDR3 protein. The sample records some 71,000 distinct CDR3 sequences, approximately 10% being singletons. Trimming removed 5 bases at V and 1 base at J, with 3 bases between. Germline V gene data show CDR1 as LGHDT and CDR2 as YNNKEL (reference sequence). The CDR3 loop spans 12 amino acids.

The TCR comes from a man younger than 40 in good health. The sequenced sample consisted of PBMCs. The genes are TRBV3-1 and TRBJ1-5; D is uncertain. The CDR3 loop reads CASSDSNQPQHF. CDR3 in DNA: TGTGCCAGCAGCGACAGCAATCAGCCCCAGCATTTT.